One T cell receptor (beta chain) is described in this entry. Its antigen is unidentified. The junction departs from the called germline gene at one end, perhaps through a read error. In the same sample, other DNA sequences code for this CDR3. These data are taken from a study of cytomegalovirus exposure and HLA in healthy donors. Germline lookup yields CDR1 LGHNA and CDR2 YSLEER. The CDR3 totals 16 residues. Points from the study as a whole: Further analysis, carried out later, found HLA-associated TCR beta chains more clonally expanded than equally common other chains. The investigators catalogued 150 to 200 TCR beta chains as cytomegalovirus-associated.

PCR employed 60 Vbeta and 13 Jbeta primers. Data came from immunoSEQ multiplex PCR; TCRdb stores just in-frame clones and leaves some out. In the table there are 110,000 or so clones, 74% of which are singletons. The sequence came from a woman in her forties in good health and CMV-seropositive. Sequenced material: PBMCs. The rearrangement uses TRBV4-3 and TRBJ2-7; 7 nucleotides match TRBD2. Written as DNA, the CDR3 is TGCGCCAGCAGCCAAGAAAGCGCGGGGGTGGGCTACGAACAGTACTTC. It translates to CASSQESAGVGYEQYF.